The 10 T cell receptor beta chains below all came from one sample that was sequenced in a study of blood T cell repertoires in COVID-19. Data came from immunoSEQ multiplex PCR; TCRdb stores just in-frame clones and leaves some out. Seen here are some 140,000 clones, roughly four fifths observed once, and the top ten hold around 13%. Sequencing input: peripheral blood. The receptors come from a man older than 75 with acute or convalescent COVID-19.

CDR3 in amino acids: CASSLSQGPGGNYGYTF. CDR3 DNA: TGTGCCAGCAGCTTAAGTCAGGGTCCGGGAGGTAACTATGGCTACACCTTC. This chain uses TRBV7-2 with TRBJ1-2; D might be TRBD1 (5 bases). The V gene's germline CDR1 is SGHTA and CDR2 FQGNSA. The CDR3 is made up of 17 amino acids. Trimming took 2 bases from V and 1 from J, leaving 17 bases between them.

In DNA form, the CDR3 reads TGCGCCAGCAGCTTCACCGGGACAGGGTATCGGGTTGGCTCTGGGGCCAACGTCCTGACTTTC. Protein product: CASSFTGTGYRVGSGANVLTF. The chain is built from TRBV5-1 and TRBJ2-6; 9 nucleotides line up with TRBD1. V lost 2 bases to trimming and J lost 0 bases; unmatched junction nucleotides: 15. The CDR3 spans 21 residues. Germline-derived CDR1 and CDR2 are SGHRS and YFSETQ. Drawing the rest from reference TRBV5-1 and TRBJ2-6, the complete variable domain is KAGVTQTPRYLIKTRGQQVTLSCSPISGHRSVSWYQQTPGQGLQFLFEYFSETQRNKGNFPGRFSGRQFSNSRSEMNVSTLELGDSALYLCASSFTGTGYRVGSGANVLTFGAGSRLTVL.

The chain carries TRBV13 and TRBJ1-2, with 10 bases fitting TRBD1. Looked up from germline, CDR1 is PRHDT and CDR2 is FYEKMQ (reference sequence). CDR3 size: 14 residues. V lost 5 bases and J lost 4; bases outside the gene matches: 4. The CDR3 loop is CASSMGTGAYGYTF. The CDR3 DNA reads TGTGCCAGCAGCATGGGGACAGGGGCCTATGGCTACACCTTC. Based on the CDR3 plus reference TRBV13 and TRBJ1-2, the full variable domain is AAGVIQSPRHLIKEKRETATLKCYPIPRHDTVYWYQQGPGQDPQFLISFYEKMQSDKGSIPDRFSAQQFSDYHSELNMSSLELGDSALYFCASSMGTGAYGYTFGSGTRLTVV.

V usage is TRBV28 and J usage is TRBJ2-7; weak D call: TRBD1 (6 bases). The germline V and J ends were trimmed by 10 bases and 11 bases, with 15 bases remaining between them. CDR1 is MDHEN, CDR2 SYDVKM, per germline. The CDR3 length is 10 residues. CDR3 in amino acids: CATNNREKYF. As DNA, the CDR3 is TGTGCCACCAACAACAGGGAGAAGTACTTC. Combining the CDR3 with reference TRBV28 and TRBJ2-7 gives the whole variable domain DVKVTQSSRYLVKRTGEKVFLECVQDMDHENMFWYRQDPGLGLRLIYFSYDVKMKEKGDIPEGYSVSREKKERFSLILESASTNQTSMYLCATNNREKYFGPGTRLTVT.

This chain connects TRBV3-1 (or the pseudogene TRBV3-2) to TRBJ2-6; TRBD1 aligns across 9 bases. V lost 6 bases and J lost 0; bases outside the gene matches: 6. Germline V lookup: CDR1 LGHDT, CDR2 YNNKEL (reference sequence). The CDR3 spans 17 residues. The CDR3 DNA follows: TGTGCCAGCAGAATGGGACAGGGAATCTCTGGGGCCAACGTCCTGACTTTC. As protein: CASRMGQGISGANVLTF.

This sequence joins TRBV18 and TRBJ2-3, with TRBD1 identical over 7 bases. The junction had 9 bases not matched to a gene; V was cut back by 5 bases and J by 1 base. CDR1 and CDR2 (germline): KGHSH, LQKENI. The CDR3 runs to 16 residues. This CDR3 reads CASSSRATGGTDTQYF. Here the CDR3 DNA reads TGTGCCAGCTCATCACGGGCCACAGGGGGCACAGATACGCAGTATTTT.

The genes are TRBV11-2 and TRBJ2-3; TRBD2 aligns across 14 bases. This CDR3 is 19 amino acids long. The ends lost 3 bases at V and 2 bases at J; junction bases unmatched: 10. Germline V lookup: CDR1 SGHAT, CDR2 FQNNGV. CDR3: CASSFHFRTSGGFTDTQYF. The CDR3 DNA sequence: TGTGCCAGCAGCTTCCACTTTCGGACTAGCGGGGGGTTCACAGATACGCAGTATTTT.

For the CDR3, the DNA is TGCAGCGTTCTTGGAGTAGCGGGGGCGAGGAGCTCCTACGAGCAGTACTTC. It encodes CSVLGVAGARSSYEQYF. This sequence joins TRBV29-1 and TRBJ2-7, with 9 positions matching TRBD2. V was clipped by 5 bases and J by 0 bases; unmatched bases: 14. The germline V gene has CDR1 SQVTM and CDR2 ANQGSEA. CDR3 size: 17 residues.

A single count supports this clone. The chain recombines TRBV24-1 with TRBJ2-1, with D possibly being TRBD1 (6 bases). There are 12 residues in the CDR3. The germline V gene encodes CDR1 KGHDR and CDR2 SFDVKD. This CDR3 is CAAGTMRGEQFF. The CDR3 region has the DNA TGTGCGGCCGGGACAATGCGCGGTGAGCAGTTCTTC.

The rearrangement uses TRBV19 and TRBJ2-7; 8 nucleotides agree with TRBD1. Trimming took 5 bases from V and 4 from J; bases not matched to a gene: 7. Germline V CDR1 and CDR2: LNHDA, SQIVND (reference sequence). This CDR3 spans 14 amino acids. The CDR3: CASSVGTGVYEQYF. DNA of the CDR3: TGTGCCAGTAGTGTGGGGACAGGTGTTTACGAGCAGTACTTC. Based on the CDR3 plus reference TRBV19 and TRBJ2-7, the full variable domain is DGGITQSPKYLFRKEGQNVTLSCEQNLNHDAMYWYRQDPGQGLRLIYYSQIVNDFQKGDIAEGYSVSREKKESFPLTVTSAQKNPTAFYLCASSVGTGVYEQYFGPGTRLTVT.